This is a list of T cell receptor beta chains from one sample in a study of patients and donors after allogeneic stem cell transplantation. One entry per CDR3 protein results from TCRdb running MiXCR on the RT-PCR reads. Counted here are more than 850,000 distinct CDR3 sequences, over 15% occurring once; the ten biggest clones make up 5.5% to 6.5%. Input material: blood, either unsorted or a sorted T cell fraction (not recorded which). Receptors were obtained from a human donor who was either an allogeneic HSCT recipient or a stem cell or donor lymphocyte infusion donor (not recorded which). It is not recorded whose cells these are; they may come from a transplant donor. CDR3s include the opening cysteine and the closing phenylalanine or tryptophan. D genes are given only for firm matches. The size entry is marked missing in some rows and otherwise reads once, few, many or a size class.

v_call,clone_size,j_call,d_call,cdr3_nt,cdr3_aa
TRBV27,-,TRBJ2-2,TRBD2,TGTGCCAGCAGTCTGACGGGACTAGCGGTGAACACCGGGGAGCTGTTTTTT,CASSLTGLAVNTGELFF
TRBV7-9,-,TRBJ2-7,-,TGTGCCAGCAGCTCACCCCCCGGCGAGCAGTACTTC,CASSSPPGEQYF
TRBV15,-,TRBJ2-2,-,TGTGCCACCAGCAGTTCGGGGTCACATACCGGGGAGCTGTTTTTT,CATSSSGSHTGELFF
TRBV5-1,few,TRBJ2-7,-,TGCGCCAGCAGCCGAGACTACCGAAGCTCCTACGAGCAGTACTTC,CASSRDYRSSYEQYF
TRBV7-2,-,TRBJ1-5,-,TGTGCCAGCAGCTTATATGACGGAGATCAGCCCCAGCATTTT,CASSLYDGDQPQHF
TRBV7-2,-,TRBJ2-2,-,TGTGCCAGCAGATCAAAATCCGGGACCCCGTACACCGGGGAGCTGTTTTTT,CASRSKSGTPYTGELFF
TRBV27,many,TRBJ2-1,-,TGTGCCAGCAGTTTATGGGGAGCTGAGCAGTTCTTC,CASSLWGAEQFF
TRBV7-9,-,TRBJ1-5,-,TGTGCCAGGGGGGGTCAGCCCCAGCATTTT,CARGGQPQHF
TRBV5-6,few,TRBJ1-1,-,TGTGCCAGCAGCTGGGGTCCGACTGAAGCTTTCTTT,CASSWGPTEAFF
TRBV6-2/TRBV6-3,-,TRBJ2-2,-,TGTGCCAGCAGAGCTAGAGCCCCCGGGGAGCTGTTTTTT,CASRARAPGELFF
TRBV9,few,TRBJ2-7,TRBD1,TGTGCCAGCACCACCAATATGGGACAGCCCTACGAGCAGTACTTC,CASTTNMGQPYEQYF
TRBV25-1,-,TRBJ2-5,TRBD1,TGTGCCAGCAGTGAAGGGACAGCCCCGTACCAAGAGACCCAGTACTTC,CASSEGTAPYQETQYF
TRBV20-1,-,TRBJ1-5,TRBD1,TGCAGTGCTACCATGACAGGGGGCGGCAATCAGCCCCAGCATTTT,CSATMTGGGNQPQHF
TRBV9,-,TRBJ2-7,TRBD1,TGTGCCAGCAGCGCACCTGGGACAGGGGGCGTCGAGCAGTACTTC,CASSAPGTGGVEQYF
TRBV6-6,few,TRBJ1-1,-,TGTGCCAGCAGTTACAGGTACACTGAAGCTTTCTTT,CASSYRYTEAFF
TRBV19,-,TRBJ1-1,-,TGTGCCAGTAGTATTGTTAGATCGCTGATTCGTGAAGCTTTCTTT,CASSIVRSLIREAFF
TRBV12-3/TRBV12-4,few,TRBJ2-7,-,TGTGCCAGCAGTTTGGGTCCGGTCGGCCGCGAGCAGTACTTC,CASSLGPVGREQYF
TRBV27,-,TRBJ1-1,-,TGTGCCAGCAGTCTTGGCCGCTGGGGGACTGAAGCTTTCTTT,CASSLGRWGTEAFF
TRBV12-3/TRBV12-4,few,TRBJ1-4,-,TGTGCCAGCAGTGAAGGACTAGGTGAAAAACTGTTTTTT,CASSEGLGEKLFF
TRBV19,few,TRBJ1-2,-,TGTGCCAGTAGTATCGGGCAGGGGATGAACTATGGCTACACCTTC,CASSIGQGMNYGYTF
TRBV7-6,-,TRBJ2-3,TRBD2,TGTGCCAGCAGCCGTACCCCGGGACTAGCGGCAGAGACAGATACGCAGTATTTT,CASSRTPGLAAETDTQYF
TRBV9,few,TRBJ1-2,TRBD1,TGTGCCAGCAGCGGACAGGGGGAGTTAAACTATGGCTACACCTTC,CASSGQGELNYGYTF
TRBV5-5,-,TRBJ2-3,-,TGTGCCAGCAGCGGAGAAGGTTTTCCCACAGATACGCAGTATTTT,CASSGEGFPTDTQYF
TRBV6-1,few,TRBJ2-5,TRBD2,TGTGCCAGCAGCTATAGCGGGGGGATCGGGACCCAGTACTTC,CASSYSGGIGTQYF
TRBV5-8,-,TRBJ2-5,-,TGTGCCAGCAGCTTGGCCGGGCTAGCGTTCCAGGAGACCCAGTACTTC,CASSLAGLAFQETQYF
TRBV20-1,few,TRBJ2-1,-,TGCAGTGCTCTTGCTAGCTCCTACAATGAGCAGTTCTTC,CSALASSYNEQFF
TRBV10-3,-,TRBJ2-7,-,TGTGCCACGCGAATCACTCCTGCCTACGAGCAGTACTTC,CATRITPAYEQYF
TRBV5-1,few,TRBJ1-4,-,TGCGCCAGCAGTAGAAATGACGATGAAAAACTGTTTTTT,CASSRNDDEKLFF
TRBV7-2,-,TRBJ2-1,TRBD2,TGTGCCAGCAGCTTAGGAGGGAGGGGCGGCAATGAGCAGTTCTTC,CASSLGGRGGNEQFF
TRBV2,-,TRBJ2-7,-,TGTGCCAGCATACCCGGGACTCGGGTCAACGAGCAGTACTTC,CASIPGTRVNEQYF
TRBV6-1,few,TRBJ2-3,TRBD1,TGTGCCAGCAGGGACCCCGGGACAGGGCCCACAGATACGCAGTATTTT,CASRDPGTGPTDTQYF
TRBV29-1,few,TRBJ2-2,-,TGCAGCGTTGGGGTGGTAGTCACCGGGGAGCTGTTTTTT,CSVGVVVTGELFF
TRBV28,-,TRBJ1-1,TRBD1,TGTGCCAGCAGTGCGGACAGGGGCTTGGGCACTGAAGCTTTCTTT,CASSADRGLGTEAFF
TRBV7-3,-,TRBJ2-4,-,TGTGCCAGCAGCTTAAGAGGGAGGATACAGGACATTCAGTACTTC,CASSLRGRIQDIQYF
TRBV29-1,-,TRBJ2-5,-,TGCAGCGTTGAAGATAGGGGGGGTATCGCTTGGGAGACCCAGTACTTC,CSVEDRGGIAWETQYF
TRBV6-1,-,TRBJ2-1,TRBD1,TGTGCCAGCAGCCGGGACAGCGACTACAATGAGCAGTTCTTC,CASSRDSDYNEQFF
TRBV5-1,-,TRBJ2-3,-,TGCGCCAGCAGCTTGGAAAGTCACACAGATACGCAGTATTTT,CASSLESHTDTQYF
TRBV7-2,once,TRBJ2-7,TRBD2,TGTGCCAGCAGCTTAGGCCTAGCGGGAGCTCGCGAGCAGTACTTC,CASSLGLAGAREQYF
TRBV24-1,-,TRBJ1-2,TRBD1,TGTGCCACCAGTGAACAGGACAGGACCTATGGCTACACCTTC,CATSEQDRTYGYTF
TRBV6-1,few,TRBJ1-6,-,TGTGCCAGCAGTGAAGTGACAGATTATTCACCCCTCCACTTT,CASSEVTDYSPLHF
TRBV27,few,TRBJ1-5,-,TGTGCCAGCGGCTGGGGGGCAGGGAATCAGCCCCAGCATTTT,CASGWGAGNQPQHF
TRBV24-1,few,TRBJ1-2,-,TGTGCCACCAGTTCGTCTACTTATGGCTACACCTTC,CATSSSTYGYTF
TRBV10-3,-,TRBJ1-3,-,TGTGCCATCAGTTTTTCCCAGGGGAGAAGCTCTGGAAACACCATATATTTT,CAISFSQGRSSGNTIYF
TRBV20-1,-,TRBJ2-3,TRBD2,TGCAGTGCTAGGCCGTCTAGCGGGAGGAATACGCAGTATTTT,CSARPSSGRNTQYF
TRBV12-3/TRBV12-4,many,TRBJ1-1,-,TGTGCCAGCAGTTTACTAGAGAGGGGGAGGGTAACTGAAGCTTTCTTT,CASSLLERGRVTEAFF
TRBV25-1,few,TRBJ2-1,TRBD2,TGTGCCAGCAGTGATTTCCAGCGGGGGGGCCTCAATGAGCAGTTCTTC,CASSDFQRGGLNEQFF
TRBV29-1,many,TRBJ1-3,-,TGCAGCGTTGACGGGTTAGGGTACGGAAACACCATATATTTT,CSVDGLGYGNTIYF
TRBV6-6,few,TRBJ1-4,-,TGTGCCAGCAGTACCCGAAATGAAAAACTGTTTTTT,CASSTRNEKLFF
TRBV4-1,few,TRBJ2-3,TRBD1,TGCGCCAGCAGCCATTCGAGAGGGGACAGGGCCACAGATACGCAGTATTTT,CASSHSRGDRATDTQYF
TRBV12-3/TRBV12-4,few,TRBJ2-7,-,TGTGCCAGCAGTCTGACAGGTGTGGTGGGCGAGCAGTACTTC,CASSLTGVVGEQYF
TRBV20-1,-,TRBJ2-7,-,TGCAGTGCTGGGGGTAGACGCTCCTACGAGCAGTACTTC,CSAGGRRSYEQYF
TRBV7-2,many,TRBJ1-3,-,TGCGCCAGCAGTCTGGGACGGACCTCTGGAAACACCATATATTTT,CASSLGRTSGNTIYF